This is a list of T cell receptor beta chains from one sample in a study of a mutant IDH1 vaccine in newly diagnosed glioma. For these TCRs, the target antigens are not known. TCRdb's copy holds only in-frame clones and misses some; the assay was immunoSEQ multiplex PCR. The data show approximately 50,000 clones, approximately 87% seen once. Here the sequenced sample was PBMCs, taken from a glioma patient whose treatment included an IDH1 peptide vaccine. The receptors originated from a middle-aged man with glioma. Each CDR3 is given with its conserved first and last residue. Each record gives: clone size, D gene, V gene, J gene, CDR3 DNA, CDR3 protein. D genes are given only for firm matches. Clone size is shown for a subset of rows, as once, few, many or a class of expanded clone.

size: medium-sized; D: -; V: TRBV2; J: TRBJ1-5; DNA: TGTGCCGTCCGAGCCACTCGGGACGGATTTAATCAGCCCCAGCATTTT; CDR3: CAVRATRDGFNQPQHF
size: medium-sized; D: -; V: TRBV9; J: TRBJ2-1; DNA: TGTGCCAGCAATGCAAATGGCGGGACGGGGAATGAGCAGTTCTTC; CDR3: CASNANGGTGNEQFF
size: -; D: -; V: TRBV7-2; J: TRBJ2-1; DNA: TGTGCCAGCAGCTTATATGTAGGGTCCTACAATGAGCAGTTCTTC; CDR3: CASSLYVGSYNEQFF
size: -; D: -; V: TRBV7-8; J: TRBJ2-3; DNA: TGTGCCAGCAGCTTATCCCTCACAGATACGCAGTATTTT; CDR3: CASSLSLTDTQYF
size: -; D: -; V: TRBV29-1; J: TRBJ2-1; DNA: TGCAGCGTCCTGACCGGGACTCCCAATCAGCAGTTCTTC; CDR3: CSVLTGTPNQQFF
size: -; D: -; V: TRBV5-6; J: TRBJ1-1; DNA: TGTGCCAGCAGCAGCTGGGAGGTCACTGAAGCTTTCTTT; CDR3: CASSSWEVTEAFF
size: -; D: -; V: TRBV7-9; J: TRBJ2-7; DNA: TGTGCCAGCAGCTTGGGTCTACGGGAGCAGTACTTC; CDR3: CASSLGLREQYF
size: -; D: -; V: TRBV27; J: TRBJ2-7; DNA: TGTGCCAGCAGTTCCGGGTACTCTTCCTGGGAGCAGTACTTC; CDR3: CASSSGYSSWEQYF
size: -; D: -; V: TRBV4-2; J: TRBJ1-5; DNA: TGTGCCAGCAGCCAAGTAGAGGGCACCCGCTTCAATCAGCCCCAGCATTTT; CDR3: CASSQVEGTRFNQPQHF
size: -; D: TRBD2; V: TRBV14; J: TRBJ2-1; DNA: TGTGCCAGCAGCCAAGGGACTAGCGGTCTCAATGAGCAGTTCTTC; CDR3: CASSQGTSGLNEQFF
size: -; D: TRBD1; V: TRBV19; J: TRBJ1-5; DNA: TGTGCCAGTAGTAGACAGGGGGCTAACAATCAGCCCCAGCATTTT; CDR3: CASSRQGANNQPQHF
size: -; D: -; V: TRBV4-3; J: TRBJ1-2; DNA: TGCGCCAGCAGCCGAGCCGGATGGGGGAACTATGGCTACACCTTC; CDR3: CASSRAGWGNYGYTF
size: -; D: -; V: TRBV7-7; J: TRBJ2-3; DNA: TGTGCTAGCAGCCGGGGGATTACTCCCACAGATACGCAGTATTTT; CDR3: CASSRGITPTDTQYF
size: -; D: -; V: TRBV5-1; J: TRBJ2-3; DNA: TGCGCCAGCAGCTTACAGGGCACAGATACGCAGTATTTT; CDR3: CASSLQGTDTQYF
size: -; D: TRBD1; V: TRBV10-3; J: TRBJ1-2; DNA: TGTGCCATCAGTGAGCAGGGGGCGGATGGCTACACCTTC; CDR3: CAISEQGADGYTF
size: -; D: -; V: TRBV7-2; J: TRBJ2-7; DNA: TGTGCCAGCAGCCGGCCGGGGATACGGGAGCAGTACTTC; CDR3: CASSRPGIREQYF
size: -; D: -; V: TRBV7-9; J: TRBJ1-4; DNA: TGTGCCAGCAGCTTAGGGGCAGGGACTGAAAAACTGTTTTTT; CDR3: CASSLGAGTEKLFF
size: -; D: -; V: TRBV6-5; J: TRBJ2-2; DNA: TGTGCCAGCAGTTACGTGCCTCGCGTCGGGGAGCTGTTTTTT; CDR3: CASSYVPRVGELFF
size: -; D: -; V: TRBV6-1; J: TRBJ1-2; DNA: TGTGCCAGCAGTGAACAGAACCAAGGTGCGGTCTATGGCTACACCTTC; CDR3: CASSEQNQGAVYGYTF
size: -; D: -; V: TRBV9; J: TRBJ2-1; DNA: TGTGCCAGCAGCGGCGGGCTAGCGACCTCCTACAATGAGCAGTTCTTC; CDR3: CASSGGLATSYNEQFF
size: -; D: TRBD2; V: TRBV12-5; J: TRBJ2-3; DNA: TGTGCTAGTGGTTCCGGCTTAGCGGGAGGGCTCACAGATACGCAGTATTTT; CDR3: CASGSGLAGGLTDTQYF
size: -; D: -; V: TRBV7-2; J: TRBJ1-1; DNA: TGTGCCAGCAGCTTAGGGATCCCACTTGCTGCTTTCTTT; CDR3: CASSLGIPLAAFF
size: -; D: TRBD1; V: TRBV5-6; J: TRBJ2-6; DNA: TGTGCCAGCAGAACCGGGACAGCGCTCTCTGGGGCCAACGTCCTGACTTTC; CDR3: CASRTGTALSGANVLTF
size: -; D: -; V: TRBV14; J: TRBJ1-1; DNA: TGTGCCAGCAGCCAAGATCCCTGGGCAGGGCTGAACACTGAAGCTTTCTTT; CDR3: CASSQDPWAGLNTEAFF
size: -; D: -; V: TRBV6-6; J: TRBJ1-2; DNA: TGTGCCAGCAGTTTTGGGTATGGCTACACCTTC; CDR3: CASSFGYGYTF
size: -; D: TRBD2; V: TRBV5-1; J: TRBJ2-5; DNA: TGCGCCAGCAGTCGCCAGGGACTAGCGGCACAAGAGACCCAGTACTTC; CDR3: CASSRQGLAAQETQYF
size: -; D: TRBD2; V: TRBV5-4; J: TRBJ2-1; DNA: TGTGCCAGCAGCCAGAGGGGACTAGCGGGAGTTGAGCAGTTCTTC; CDR3: CASSQRGLAGVEQFF
size: -; D: -; V: TRBV13; J: TRBJ2-7; DNA: TGTGCCAGCAGCTCCCTCGCGGCCGGGAAAAGATACGAGCAGTACTTC; CDR3: CASSSLAAGKRYEQYF
size: -; D: -; V: TRBV6-5; J: TRBJ1-2; DNA: TGTGCCAGCAGTTACAAACGGGGGGCCGGCTACACCTTC; CDR3: CASSYKRGAGYTF
size: -; D: -; V: TRBV2; J: TRBJ1-2; DNA: TGTGCCAGCAAGGGGGGGCCCCGGAACTATGGCTACACCTTC; CDR3: CASKGGPRNYGYTF
size: -; D: -; V: TRBV5-6; J: TRBJ2-3; DNA: TGTGCCAGCAGCTTTCCAGCTTCCTCACAGATACGACGGGCAGATACGCAGTATTTT; CDR3: CASSFPASSQIRRADTQYF
size: once; D: -; V: TRBV11-3; J: TRBJ2-7; DNA: TGTGCCAGCAGCTCTCCAAGTGGGGCGGGGACCTACGAGCAGTACTTC; CDR3: CASSSPSGAGTYEQYF
size: once; D: TRBD1; V: TRBV19; J: TRBJ2-5; DNA: TGTGCCAGTAGTTCCCAGACAGGGCTTTTGGAGACCCAGTACTTC; CDR3: CASSSQTGLLETQYF
size: once; D: -; V: TRBV9; J: TRBJ2-3; DNA: TGTGCCAGCAGCGTAGCAGGCAGGGGACCGTTAGGGACAGATACGCAGTATTTT; CDR3: CASSVAGRGPLGTDTQYF
size: -; D: -; V: TRBV27; J: TRBJ1-5; DNA: TGTGCCAGCGAATCAAGGCAGCCTAATCAGCCCCAGCATTTT; CDR3: CASESRQPNQPQHF
size: -; D: TRBD2; V: TRBV27; J: TRBJ2-7; DNA: TGTGCCAGCAGTCCCGGGACTAGCGGGATCGAGCAGTACTTC; CDR3: CASSPGTSGIEQYF
size: -; D: -; V: TRBV19; J: TRBJ1-2; DNA: TGTGCCAGTAGCACAGGGAATTCTAACTATGGCTACACCTTC; CDR3: CASSTGNSNYGYTF
size: -; D: TRBD2; V: TRBV4-1; J: TRBJ2-5; DNA: TGCGCCAGCAGCCAAACCCTTAGCGGGAGGAGTCGCTTATTTCAAGAGACCCAGTACTTC; CDR3: CASSQTLSGRSRLFQETQYF
size: -; D: -; V: TRBV27; J: TRBJ1-2; DNA: TGTGCCAGCCATTCCCCCCATGGCTACACCTTC; CDR3: CASHSPHGYTF
size: -; D: TRBD1; V: TRBV2; J: TRBJ1-5; DNA: TGTGCCAGCAGTTGGACAGGGGGCAATCAGCCCCAGCATTTT; CDR3: CASSWTGGNQPQHF
size: -; D: -; V: TRBV10-3; J: TRBJ1-1; DNA: TGTGCCATCAGTGAGCCCGGGACGGTGAACACTGAAGCTTTCTTT; CDR3: CAISEPGTVNTEAFF
size: once; D: TRBD1; V: TRBV23-1; J: TRBJ2-7; DNA: TGCGCCAGCAACGGTAGGTTTAGTGGGGACAGGGACACCTACGAGCAGTACTTC; CDR3: CASNGRFSGDRDTYEQYF